This T cell receptor beta chain was found in a study of shared clonotypes between healthy human individuals. The data were produced by immunoSEQ multiplex PCR, yet TCRdb's version contains in-frame clones alone and is incomplete. Of around 500,000 clones in the sample, over 70% were seen once. The sequenced material came from PBMCs. The sequence derives from a woman aged 40 to 55 in good health. Some clones in this sample may be carry-over from other donors' samples.

The CDR3 loop is CASSSGQGAGGTEAFF. For the CDR3, the DNA is TGTGCCAGCAGTTCAGGACAGGGGGCTGGTGGCACTGAAGCTTTCTTT. The V call is TRBV27, the J call TRBJ1-1, with TRBD1 matching 11 bases. This CDR3 region has 16 residues. With 4 bases clipped from V and 4 bases from J, the junction kept 8 bases outside the gene matches. Germline V CDR1 and CDR2: MNHEY, SMNVEV (reference sequence).